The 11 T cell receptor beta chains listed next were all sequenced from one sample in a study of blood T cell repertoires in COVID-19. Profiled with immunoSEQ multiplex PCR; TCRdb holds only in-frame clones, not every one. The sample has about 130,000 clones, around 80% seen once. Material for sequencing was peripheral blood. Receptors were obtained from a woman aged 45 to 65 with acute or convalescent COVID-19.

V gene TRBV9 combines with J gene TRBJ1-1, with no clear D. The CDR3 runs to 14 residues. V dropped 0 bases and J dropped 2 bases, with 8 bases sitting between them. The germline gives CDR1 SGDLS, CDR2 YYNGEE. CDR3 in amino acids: CASSVAVRNTEAFF. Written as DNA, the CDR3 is TGTGCCAGCAGCGTAGCTGTCAGAAACACTGAAGCTTTCTTT.

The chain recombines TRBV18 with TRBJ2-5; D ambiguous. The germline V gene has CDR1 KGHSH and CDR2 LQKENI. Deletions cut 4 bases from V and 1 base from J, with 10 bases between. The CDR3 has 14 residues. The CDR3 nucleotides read TGTGCCAGCTCACAAGAACAGACCCAAGAGACCCAGTACTTC. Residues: CASSQEQTQETQYF.

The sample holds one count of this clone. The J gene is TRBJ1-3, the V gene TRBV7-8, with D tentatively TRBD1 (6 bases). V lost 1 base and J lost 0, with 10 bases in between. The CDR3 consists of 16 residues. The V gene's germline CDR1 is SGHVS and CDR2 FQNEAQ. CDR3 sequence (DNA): TGTGCCAGCAGCTTAGGGACAGACATCTCTGGAAACACCATATATTTT. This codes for CASSLGTDISGNTIYF.

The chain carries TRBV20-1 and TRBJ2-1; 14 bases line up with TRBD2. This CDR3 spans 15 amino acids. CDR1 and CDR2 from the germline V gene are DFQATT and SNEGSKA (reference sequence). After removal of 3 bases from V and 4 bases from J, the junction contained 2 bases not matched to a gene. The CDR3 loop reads CSASRLAGGYNEQFF. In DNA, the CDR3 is TGCAGTGCTAGTAGACTAGCGGGAGGGTACAATGAGCAGTTCTTC.

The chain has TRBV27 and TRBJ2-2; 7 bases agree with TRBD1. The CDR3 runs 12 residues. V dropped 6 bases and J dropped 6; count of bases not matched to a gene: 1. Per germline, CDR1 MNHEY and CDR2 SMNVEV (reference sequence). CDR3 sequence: CASRGGSGELFF. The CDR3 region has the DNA TGTGCCAGCAGAGGGGGCTCCGGGGAGCTGTTTTTT.

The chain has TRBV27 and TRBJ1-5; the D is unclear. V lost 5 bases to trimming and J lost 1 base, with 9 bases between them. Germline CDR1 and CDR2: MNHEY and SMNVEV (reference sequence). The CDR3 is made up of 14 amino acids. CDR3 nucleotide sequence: TGTGCCAGCAGTCCCGAGAGGAGCAATCAGCCCCAGCATTTT. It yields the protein CASSPERSNQPQHF.

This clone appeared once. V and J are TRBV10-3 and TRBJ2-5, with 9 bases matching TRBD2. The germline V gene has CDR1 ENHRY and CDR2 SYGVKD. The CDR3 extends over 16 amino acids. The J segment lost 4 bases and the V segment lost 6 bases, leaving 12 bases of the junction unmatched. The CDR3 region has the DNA TGTGCCATCAGCAACACCATTTCTAGCGGGACAGAGACCCAGTACTTC. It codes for CAISNTISSGTETQYF.

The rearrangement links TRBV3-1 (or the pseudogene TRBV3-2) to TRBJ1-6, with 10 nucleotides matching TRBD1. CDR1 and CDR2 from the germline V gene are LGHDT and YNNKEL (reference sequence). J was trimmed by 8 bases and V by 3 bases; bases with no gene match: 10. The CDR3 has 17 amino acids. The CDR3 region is CASSQALPGQGHSPLHF. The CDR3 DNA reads TGTGCCAGCAGCCAGGCACTACCGGGACAGGGGCATTCACCCCTCCACTTT.

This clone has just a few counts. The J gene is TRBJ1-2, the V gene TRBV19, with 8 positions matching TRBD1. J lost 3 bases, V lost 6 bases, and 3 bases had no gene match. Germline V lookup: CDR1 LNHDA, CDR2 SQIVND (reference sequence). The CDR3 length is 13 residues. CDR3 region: CASSLQGDYGYTF. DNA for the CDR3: TGTGCCAGTAGCCTACAGGGGGACTATGGCTACACCTTC.

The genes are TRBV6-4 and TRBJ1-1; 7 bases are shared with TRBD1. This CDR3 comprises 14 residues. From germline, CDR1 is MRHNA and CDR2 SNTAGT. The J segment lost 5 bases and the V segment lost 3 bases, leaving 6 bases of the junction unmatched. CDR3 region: CASSDTDRSTEAFF. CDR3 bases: TGTGCCAGCAGTGATACGGACAGGTCGACTGAAGCTTTCTTT.

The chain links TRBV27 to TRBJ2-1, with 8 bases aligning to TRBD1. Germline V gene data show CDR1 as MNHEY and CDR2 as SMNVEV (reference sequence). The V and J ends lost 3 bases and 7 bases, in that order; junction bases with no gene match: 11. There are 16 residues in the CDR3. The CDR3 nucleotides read TGTGCCAGCAGTTTTACCACAGGGGGACATTTTAATGAGCAGTTCTTC. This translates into CASSFTTGGHFNEQFF.